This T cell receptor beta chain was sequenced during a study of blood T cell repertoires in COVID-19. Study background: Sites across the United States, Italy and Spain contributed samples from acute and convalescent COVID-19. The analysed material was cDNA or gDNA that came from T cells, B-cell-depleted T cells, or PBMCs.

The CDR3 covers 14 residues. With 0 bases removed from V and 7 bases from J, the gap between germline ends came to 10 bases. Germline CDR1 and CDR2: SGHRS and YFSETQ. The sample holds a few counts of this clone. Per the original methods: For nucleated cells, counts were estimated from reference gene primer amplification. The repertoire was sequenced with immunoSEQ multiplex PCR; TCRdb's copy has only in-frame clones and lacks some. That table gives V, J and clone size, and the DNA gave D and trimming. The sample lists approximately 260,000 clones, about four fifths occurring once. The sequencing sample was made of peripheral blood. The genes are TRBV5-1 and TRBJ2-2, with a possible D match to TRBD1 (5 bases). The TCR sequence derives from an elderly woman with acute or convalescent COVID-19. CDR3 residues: CASSLDGARGELFF. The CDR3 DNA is TGCGCCAGCAGCTTGGATGGGGCACGCGGGGAGCTGTTTTTT.